Below are 3 T cell receptor beta chains sequenced from a single sample in a study of blood T cell repertoires in COVID-19. Some clones are missing from TCRdb's copy, which holds only in-frame ones; the method was immunoSEQ multiplex PCR. The sample holds more than 350,000 clones; 70% to 90% are singletons and the top ten take around 1.5%. The sequenced material came from PBMCs or T cells enriched from blood (not recorded which). All receptors derive from a woman between 18 and 29 years old who had been exposed to COVID-19.

The rearrangement uses TRBV19 and TRBJ1-1; tentatively, D is TRBD1 (6 bases). The CDR3 loop spans 17 amino acids. The V end lost 0 bases, the J end lost 3 bases, and 17 bases lay between the germline ends. CDR1 and CDR2 (germline): LNHDA, SQIVND (reference sequence). CDR3 bases: TGTGCCAGTAGTATAGAACTCTTAGGGGGTGGGTACACTGAAGCTTTCTTT. Protein product: CASSIELLGGGYTEAFF.

The chain links TRBV7-2 to TRBJ2-5; 9 bases are a match to TRBD1. The ends lost 1 base at V and 2 bases at J; junction bases unmatched: 8. CDR1 SGHTA and CDR2 FQGNSA come from the germline V gene. The CDR3 has 17 amino acids. CDR3 sequence reads: CASSLEGQGSGQETQYF. Here the CDR3 DNA reads TGTGCCAGCAGCTTAGAGGGACAGGGATCGGGGCAAGAGACCCAGTACTTC.

Worth noting for this clone: The same CDR3 also results from other DNA sequences found in this sample. The chain is built from TRBV28 and TRBJ1-2; TRBD1 agrees at 12 bases. There are 15 residues in the CDR3. Germline assignment: CDR1 MDHEN and CDR2 SYDVKM. Losses at the gene ends were 4 bases for V and 8 bases for J; bases not matched to a gene: 8. The CDR3 nucleotides are TGTGCCAGCAGTTCCCCGGGACAGGGGGCGAGAGGCTACACCTTC. Translation: CASSSPGQGARGYTF.